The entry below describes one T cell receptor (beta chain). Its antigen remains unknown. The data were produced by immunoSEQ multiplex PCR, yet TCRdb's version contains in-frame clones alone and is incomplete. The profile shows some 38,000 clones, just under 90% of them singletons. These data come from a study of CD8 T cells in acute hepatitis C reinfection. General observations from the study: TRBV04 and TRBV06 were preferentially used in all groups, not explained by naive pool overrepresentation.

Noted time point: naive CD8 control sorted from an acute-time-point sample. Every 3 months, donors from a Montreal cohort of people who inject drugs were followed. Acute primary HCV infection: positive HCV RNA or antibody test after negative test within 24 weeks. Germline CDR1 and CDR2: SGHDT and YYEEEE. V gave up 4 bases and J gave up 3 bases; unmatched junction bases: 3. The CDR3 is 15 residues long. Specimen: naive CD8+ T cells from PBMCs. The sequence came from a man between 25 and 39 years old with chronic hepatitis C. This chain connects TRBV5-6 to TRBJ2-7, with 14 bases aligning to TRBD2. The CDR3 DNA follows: TGTGCCAGCAGCCCCGGGACTAGCGGGGGCTACGAGCAGTACTTC. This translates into CASSPGTSGGYEQYF.